Shown below are 13 T cell receptor beta chains from a single sample sequenced in a study of monozygotic twins with inflammatory bowel disease. TCRdb reprocessed the 5' RACE reads, keeping one entry per CDR3 protein, no DNA. The sample table sets out under 150,000 distinct CDR3 sequences. Material: blood. The receptors were sampled from a human donor with ulcerative colitis or Crohn's disease, or a healthy co-twin of an affected twin (not recorded which).

The chain recombines TRBV9 with TRBJ2-5; TCRdb outputs TRBD1, but without DNA this stays unchecked. CDR1 and CDR2 (germline): SGDLS, YYNGEE. There are 14 residues in the CDR3. CDR3 loop: CASSPGTDPVTQYF.

The chain has TRBV11-2 and TRBJ2-3; the D gene TCRdb calls, TRBD2, cannot be checked with no DNA. Germline lookup yields CDR1 SGHAT and CDR2 FQNNGV. The CDR3 is made up of 18 amino acids. Here the CDR3 reads CASSFSGRLAGTTDTQYF.

The gene calls are TRBV24-1 and TRBJ2-7; lacking DNA, the TRBD1 call made by TCRdb goes unchecked. The CDR3 sequence is 15 residues long. Per germline, CDR1 KGHDR and CDR2 SFDVKD. Here the CDR3 reads CATSDSGQLSYEQYF.

This rearrangement joins TRBV7-2 to TRBJ2-1; TCRdb proposes TRBD2, but this gene call is untestable without DNA. The CDR3 totals 14 residues. Germline-derived CDR1 and CDR2 are SGHTA and FQGNSA. The CDR3 loop is CASSSISGGDEQFF.

The genes are TRBV20-1 and TRBJ2-7; TCRdb designates TRBD1, a call that cannot be tested without DNA. The germline CDR1 and CDR2 sequences are DFQATT and SNEGSKA (reference sequence). The CDR3 is 11 residues long. CDR3: CSASPGTGHIF.

V gene TRBV18 combines with J gene TRBJ2-7; no DNA is available, so the TRBD1 call from TCRdb remains unchecked. The CDR3 sequence is 14 residues long. Germline lookup yields CDR1 KGHSH and CDR2 LQKENI. CDR3 amino acids: CASSSPDRDYEQYF.

The chain links TRBV5-1 to TRBJ2-2; TCRdb indicates TRBD2, and absent DNA this call remains unverified. Germline V CDR1 and CDR2: SGHRS, YFSETQ. The length of the CDR3 is 16 residues. CDR3 sequence: CASSHNSGGNTGELFF.

The gene calls are TRBV5-6 and TRBJ2-1; no DNA is available, so the TRBD2 call from TCRdb remains unchecked. The CDR3 has 15 residues. Germline V gene lookup returns CDR1 SGHDT and CDR2 YYEEEE. CDR3 protein: CASSFGTSGTNEQFF. Full variable domain (rest looked up from reference TRBV5-6 and TRBJ2-1): DAGVTQSPTHLIKTRGQQVTLRCSPKSGHDTVSWYQQALGQGPQFIFQYYEEEERQRGNFPDRFSGHQFPNYSSELNVNALLLGDSALYLCASSFGTSGTNEQFFGPGTRLTVL.

V and J are TRBV6-1 and TRBJ2-5. Germline V gene lookup returns CDR1 MNHNS and CDR2 SASEGT. The CDR3 covers 18 residues. The CDR3 loop is CASSPRYRGREVQETQYF.

V is TRBV27 and J is TRBJ1-2; TCRdb proposes TRBD1, but this gene call is untestable without DNA. The CDR3 runs to 13 residues. The germline CDR1 and CDR2 sequences are MNHEY and SMNVEV (reference sequence). CDR3 amino acids: CASSLTGLYGYTF.

This rearrangement joins TRBV25-1 to TRBJ2-5; TCRdb lists TRBD1, though no DNA is available to test this call. CDR1 and CDR2 (germline): MGHDK, SYGVNS. The CDR3 loop spans 14 amino acids. CDR3 residues: CASSDPGRTETQYF.

The chain recombines TRBV7-6 with TRBJ2-2; TCRdb picks TRBD1, but there is no DNA to check that call. The CDR3 length is 16 residues. Germline-derived CDR1 and CDR2 are SGHVS and FNYEAQ. The chain's CDR3 is CASSAQARPNTGELFF.

The chain joins TRBV3-1 to TRBJ1-4; TCRdb designates TRBD1, a call that cannot be tested without DNA. Germline V lookup: CDR1 LGHDT, CDR2 YNNKEL (reference sequence). The CDR3 runs 15 residues. The CDR3 region is CASSQSGTANEKLFF.